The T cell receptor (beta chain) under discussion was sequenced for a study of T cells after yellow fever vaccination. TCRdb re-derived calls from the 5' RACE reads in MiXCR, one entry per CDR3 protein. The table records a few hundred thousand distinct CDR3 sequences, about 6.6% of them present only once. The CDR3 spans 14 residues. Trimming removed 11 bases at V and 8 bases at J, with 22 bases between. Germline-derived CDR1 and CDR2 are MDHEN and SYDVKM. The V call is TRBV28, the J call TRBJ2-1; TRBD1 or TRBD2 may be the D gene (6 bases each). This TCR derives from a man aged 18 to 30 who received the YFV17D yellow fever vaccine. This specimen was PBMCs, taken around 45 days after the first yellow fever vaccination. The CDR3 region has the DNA TGTGCCTGCGGGGAGACAGGTCAGTCGTATGAGCAGTTCTTC. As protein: CACGETGQSYEQFF. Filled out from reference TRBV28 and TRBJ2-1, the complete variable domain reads DVKVTQSSRYLVKRTGEKVFLECVQDMDHENMFWYRQDPGLGLRLIYFSYDVKMKEKGDIPEGYSVSREKKERFSLILESASTNQTSMYLCACGETGQSYEQFFGPGTRLTVL.